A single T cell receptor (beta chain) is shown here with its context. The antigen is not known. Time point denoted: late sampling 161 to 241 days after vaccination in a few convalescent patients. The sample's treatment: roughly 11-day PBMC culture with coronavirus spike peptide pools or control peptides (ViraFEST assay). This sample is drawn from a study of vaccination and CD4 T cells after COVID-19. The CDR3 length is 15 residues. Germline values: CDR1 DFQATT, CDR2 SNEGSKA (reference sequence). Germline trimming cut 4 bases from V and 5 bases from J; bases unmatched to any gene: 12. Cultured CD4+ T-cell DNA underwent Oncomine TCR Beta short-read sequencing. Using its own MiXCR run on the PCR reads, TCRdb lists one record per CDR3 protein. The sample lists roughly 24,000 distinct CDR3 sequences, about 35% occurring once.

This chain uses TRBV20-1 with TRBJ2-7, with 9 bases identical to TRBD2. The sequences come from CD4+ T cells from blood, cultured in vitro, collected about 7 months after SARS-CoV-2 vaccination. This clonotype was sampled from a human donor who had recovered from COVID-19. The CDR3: CSATRRAGGKDEQYF. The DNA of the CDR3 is TGCAGTGCTACGCGTCGAGCGGGAGGTAAAGACGAGCAGTACTTC.